Listed here is a single T cell receptor beta chain. Libraries were prepared by immunoSEQ multiplex PCR; TCRdb keeps only in-frame clonotypes and omits some of them. The sample lists tens of thousands of clones; around 85% were seen once. This sample stems from a study of OX40 agonist ivuxolimab in advanced cancers. The sequence came from an adult with an advanced solid tumor such as melanoma, head and neck, liver or kidney cancer. Specimen: CD4+ or CD8+ T cells sorted from blood, collected in a trial of the OX40 agonist ivuxolimab.

This chain's CDR3 is CASSFGRQETQYF. For the CDR3, the DNA is TGTGCCAGCAGCTTCGGCAGACAAGAGACCCAGTACTTC. The rearrangement links TRBV5-4 to TRBJ2-5; D is unclear. The V gene lost 2 bases and the J gene lost 2 bases, with 7 bases spanning the gap. Germline V gives CDR1 SGHNT, CDR2 YYREEE (reference sequence). CDR3 size: 13 residues.